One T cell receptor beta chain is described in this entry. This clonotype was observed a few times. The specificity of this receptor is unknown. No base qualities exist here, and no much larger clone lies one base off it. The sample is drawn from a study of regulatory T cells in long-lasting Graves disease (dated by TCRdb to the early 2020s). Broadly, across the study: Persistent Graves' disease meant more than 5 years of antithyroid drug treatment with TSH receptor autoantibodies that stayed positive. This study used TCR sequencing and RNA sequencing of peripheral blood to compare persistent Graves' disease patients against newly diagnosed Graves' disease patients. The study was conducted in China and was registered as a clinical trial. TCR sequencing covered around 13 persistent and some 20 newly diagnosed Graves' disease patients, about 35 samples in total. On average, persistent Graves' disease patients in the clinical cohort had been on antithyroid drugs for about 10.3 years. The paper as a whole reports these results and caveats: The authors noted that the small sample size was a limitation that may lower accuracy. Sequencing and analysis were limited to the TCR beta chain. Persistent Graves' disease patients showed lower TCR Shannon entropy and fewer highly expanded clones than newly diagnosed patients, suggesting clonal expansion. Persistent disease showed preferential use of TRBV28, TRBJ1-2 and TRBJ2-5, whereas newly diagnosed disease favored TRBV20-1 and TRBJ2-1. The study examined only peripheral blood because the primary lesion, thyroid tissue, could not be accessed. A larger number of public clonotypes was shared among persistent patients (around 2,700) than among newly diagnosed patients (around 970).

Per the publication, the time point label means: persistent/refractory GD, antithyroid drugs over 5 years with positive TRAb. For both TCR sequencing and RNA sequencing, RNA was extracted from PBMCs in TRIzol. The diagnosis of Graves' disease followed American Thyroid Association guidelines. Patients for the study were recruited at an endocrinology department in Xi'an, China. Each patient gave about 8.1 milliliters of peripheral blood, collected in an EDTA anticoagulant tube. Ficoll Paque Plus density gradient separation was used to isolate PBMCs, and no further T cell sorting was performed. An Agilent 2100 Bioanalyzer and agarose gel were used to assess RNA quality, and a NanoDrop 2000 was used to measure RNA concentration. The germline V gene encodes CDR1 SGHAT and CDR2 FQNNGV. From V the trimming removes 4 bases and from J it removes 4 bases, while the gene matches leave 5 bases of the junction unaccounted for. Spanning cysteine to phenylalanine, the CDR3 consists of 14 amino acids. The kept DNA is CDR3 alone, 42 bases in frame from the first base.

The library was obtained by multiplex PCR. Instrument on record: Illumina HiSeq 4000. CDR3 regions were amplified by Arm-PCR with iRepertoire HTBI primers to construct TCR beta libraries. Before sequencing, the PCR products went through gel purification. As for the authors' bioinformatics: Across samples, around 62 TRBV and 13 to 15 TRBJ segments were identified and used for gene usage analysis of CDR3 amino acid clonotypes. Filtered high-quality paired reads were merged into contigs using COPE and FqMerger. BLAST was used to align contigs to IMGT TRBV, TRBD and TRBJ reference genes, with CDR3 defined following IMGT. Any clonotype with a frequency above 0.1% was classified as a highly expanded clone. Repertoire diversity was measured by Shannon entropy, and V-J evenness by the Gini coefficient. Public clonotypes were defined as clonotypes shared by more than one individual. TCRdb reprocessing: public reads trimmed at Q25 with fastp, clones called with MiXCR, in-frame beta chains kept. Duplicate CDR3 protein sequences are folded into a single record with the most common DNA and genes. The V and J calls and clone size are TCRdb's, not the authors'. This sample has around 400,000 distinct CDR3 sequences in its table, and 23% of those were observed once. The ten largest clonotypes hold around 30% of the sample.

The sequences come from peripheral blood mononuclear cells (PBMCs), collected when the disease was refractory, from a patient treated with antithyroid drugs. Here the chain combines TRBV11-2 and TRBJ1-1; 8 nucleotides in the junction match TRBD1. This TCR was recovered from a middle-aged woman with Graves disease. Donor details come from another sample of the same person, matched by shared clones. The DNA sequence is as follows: TGTGCCAGCAGCTCTAACACAGGGGGCACTGAAGCTTTCTTT. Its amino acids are CASSSNTGGTEAFF.